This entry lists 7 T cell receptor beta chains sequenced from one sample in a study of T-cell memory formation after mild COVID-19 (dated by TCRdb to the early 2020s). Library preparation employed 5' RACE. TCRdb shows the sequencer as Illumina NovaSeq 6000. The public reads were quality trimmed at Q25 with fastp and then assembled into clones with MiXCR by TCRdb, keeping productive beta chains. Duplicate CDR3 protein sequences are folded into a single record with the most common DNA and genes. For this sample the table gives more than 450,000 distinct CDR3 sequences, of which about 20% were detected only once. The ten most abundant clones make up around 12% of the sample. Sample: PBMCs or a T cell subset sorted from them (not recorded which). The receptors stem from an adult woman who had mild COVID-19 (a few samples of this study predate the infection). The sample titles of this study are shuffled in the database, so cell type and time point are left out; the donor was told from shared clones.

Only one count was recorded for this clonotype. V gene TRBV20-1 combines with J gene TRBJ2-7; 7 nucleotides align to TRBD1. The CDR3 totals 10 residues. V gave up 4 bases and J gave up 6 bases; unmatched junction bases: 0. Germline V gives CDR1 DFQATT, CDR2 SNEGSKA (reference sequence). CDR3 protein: CSATGGEQYV. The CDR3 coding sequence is TGCAGTGCTACAGGGGGCGAGCAGTACGTC.

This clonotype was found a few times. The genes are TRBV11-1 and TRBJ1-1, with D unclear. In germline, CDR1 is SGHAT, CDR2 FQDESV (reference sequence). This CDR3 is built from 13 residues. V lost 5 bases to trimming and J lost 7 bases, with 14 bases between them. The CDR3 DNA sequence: TGTGCCAGCAGCCCAATAGACCGGGTTGAAGCTTTCTTT. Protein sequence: CASSPIDRVEAFF.

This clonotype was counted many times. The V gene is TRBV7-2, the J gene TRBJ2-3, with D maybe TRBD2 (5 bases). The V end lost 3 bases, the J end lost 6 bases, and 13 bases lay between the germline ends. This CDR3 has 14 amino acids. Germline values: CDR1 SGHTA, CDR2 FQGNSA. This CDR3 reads CASSFTGGADTQYF. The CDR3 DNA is TGTGCCAGCAGCTTTACCGGAGGAGCGGATACGCAGTATTTT.

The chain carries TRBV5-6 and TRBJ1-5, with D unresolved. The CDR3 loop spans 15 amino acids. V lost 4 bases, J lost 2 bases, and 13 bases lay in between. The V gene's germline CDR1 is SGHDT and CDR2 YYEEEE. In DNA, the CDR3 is TGTGCCAGCAGCGCAAATCGGGTCCGCAATCAGCCCCAGCATTTT. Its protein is CASSANRVRNQPQHF.

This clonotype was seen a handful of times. Written as DNA, the CDR3 is TGTGCCAGCAGCTTGCCCCAGGGCCCCCAAGAGACCCAGTACTTC. Amino acid sequence: CASSLPQGPQETQYF. The chain links TRBV5-4 to TRBJ2-5; perhaps TRBD1 as D (5 bases). Between the trimmed V and J ends, which lost 1 base and 1 base, there was a span of 11 bases. This CDR3 spans 15 amino acids. The germline V gene has CDR1 SGHNT and CDR2 YYREEE (reference sequence).

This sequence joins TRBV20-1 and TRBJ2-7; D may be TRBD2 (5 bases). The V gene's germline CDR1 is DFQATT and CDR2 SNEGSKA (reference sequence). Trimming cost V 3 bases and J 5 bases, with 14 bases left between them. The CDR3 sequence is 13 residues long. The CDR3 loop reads CSASNSPGDEQYF. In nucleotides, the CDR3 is TGCAGTGCTAGTAACTCCCCCGGGGACGAGCAGTACTTC.

The CDR3 DNA reads as TGCGCCAGCAGCTTTTTACCGACGGATACGGGTAGGCAGCCCCAGCATTTT. Its protein is CASSFLPTDTGRQPQHF. The chain recombines TRBV5-1 with TRBJ1-5, with unresolved D. The V and J ends lost 2 bases and 7 bases respectively, with 22 bases between them. This CDR3 spans 17 amino acids. Looked up from germline, CDR1 is SGHRS and CDR2 is YFSETQ.